This T cell receptor beta chain was sequenced in a study of T cell repertoires in cytomegalovirus infection. At the level of the study: CMV infection together with matching HLA type was indicated by public TCR beta signatures.

A word on this clonotype: Its antigen is not known.

The CDR3 extends over 14 amino acids. The germline V gene has CDR1 SGHDT and CDR2 YYEEEE. The junction had 7 bases not matched to a gene; V was cut back by 4 bases and J by 6 bases. In TCRdb, the reads were re-called with MiXCR into one record per CDR3 protein. The sample contains under 600,000 distinct CDR3 sequences, 16% of which appear only once. Study-wide points: CMV-specific HLA-C-restricted TCR beta clonotypes dominated the ex vivo response. Accumulated public TCR beta family frequency recognized individuals carrying CMV together with the relevant HLA.

The sequence was collected from a human donor in good health (CMV status not recorded). Some clones in this sample may be carry-over from other donors' samples. This chain links TRBV5-6 with TRBJ2-7; TRBD2 agrees at 10 bases. The sample was CD8+ T cells from PBMCs. The chain's CDR3 is CASSPGTSVSEQYF. The CDR3 DNA reads TGTGCCAGCAGCCCGGGGACTAGCGTCTCCGAGCAGTACTTC.